This T cell receptor beta chain was found in a study of response to subunit inactivated influenza vaccine. To note about this clonotype: Its antigen is still unknown.

Points from the study as a whole: The authors proposed limited new T cell recruitment per seasonal influenza vaccination.

The CDR3 contains 16 residues. Germline CDR1 is LGHDT and CDR2 is YNNKEL (reference sequence). Trimming shortened V by 0 bases and J by 2 bases, and 12 bases separated the two germline ends. TCRdb ran MiXCR on the RT-PCR reads and lists one entry per CDR3 protein. The sample includes around 650,000 distinct CDR3 sequences, around 14% of them seen just once. Here the sequenced sample was PBMCs from blood, taken about 13 days after vaccination. This chain connects TRBV3-1 to TRBJ2-3; D not resolved. This TCR derives from a man aged 50 or older who received an inactivated influenza vaccine. The CDR3 loop reads CASSQDWRGSTDTQYF. The CDR3 DNA sequence: TGTGCCAGCAGCCAAGATTGGCGCGGATCCACAGATACGCAGTATTTT.